This section outlines one T cell receptor (beta chain) sequence together with its context. This CDR3 is built from 12 residues. The V and J ends lost 4 bases and 4 bases respectively, with 8 bases between them. Germline CDR1 SEHNR, CDR2 FQNEAQ (reference sequence). This record comes from a study of tumor T cells in aggressive B-cell lymphoma. Only in-frame clones appear in the TCRdb table, and some are missing; sequencing was by immunoSEQ multiplex PCR. The profile covers thousands of clones, with 70% to 85% appearing a single time and 6.5% to 8% taken by the ten largest. This clonotype was obtained from an adult with diffuse large B cell lymphoma. Sequenced material: tumor tissue. The genes are TRBV7-9 and TRBJ2-7; perhaps TRBD1 as D (6 bases). CDR3 region: CASSSTGYEQYF. The CDR3 nucleotides read TGTGCCAGCAGCTCGACAGGATACGAGCAGTACTTC. Combining the CDR3 with reference TRBV7-9 and TRBJ2-7 gives the whole variable domain DTGVSQNPRHKITKRGQNVTFRCDPISEHNRLYWYRQTLGQGPEFLTYFQNEAQLEKSRLLSDRFSAERPKGSFSTLEIQRTEQGDSAMYLCASSSTGYEQYFGPGTRLTVT.